These T cell receptor beta chains were read from a single sample in a study of T cell responses to AZD1222 COVID-19 vaccine. Generated by immunoSEQ multiplex PCR, the TCRdb table keeps only in-frame clones and is missing some. The sample lists about 120,000 clones; about nine tenths were seen once. The sequencing here drew on peripheral blood, taken on day 0 of AZD1222 vaccination. All receptors come from an adult in good health. Both conserved end residues are part of each CDR3. D genes are given only for firm matches. The size field is filled for only some rows; it gives once, few, many or a size class.

d_call,j_call,clone_size,v_call,cdr3_aa,cdr3_nt
NA,TRBJ2-7,once,TRBV24-1,CATSVGGGKPYEQYF,TGTGCCACCAGTGTAGGAGGGGGTAAACCCTACGAGCAGTACTTC
TRBD1,TRBJ2-7,NA,TRBV5-4,CASSLGLDRVTFEQYF,TGTGCCAGCAGCTTGGGGCTCGACAGGGTTACTTTCGAGCAGTACTTC
NA,TRBJ1-3,NA,TRBV7-9,CASSLSGLGNTIYF,TGTGCCAGCAGCTTATCAGGCCTTGGAAACACCATATATTTT
NA,TRBJ1-1,NA,TRBV6-5,CASSYRDNTEAFF,TGTGCCAGCAGTTACAGAGATAACACTGAAGCTTTCTTT
NA,TRBJ1-5,NA,TRBV23-1,CASCSPRYSNQPQHF,TGCGCCAGCTGTAGCCCCCGGTATAGCAATCAGCCCCAGCATTTT
TRBD2,TRBJ2-7,NA,TRBV2,CATRRGGYEQYF,TGTGCCACCAGACGGGGGGGATACGAGCAGTACTTC
NA,TRBJ2-7,NA,TRBV30,CAGGFLFYEQYF,TGTGCCGGGGGATTTCTGTTCTACGAGCAGTACTTC
NA,TRBJ1-5,NA,TRBV20-1,CSASGGGGLSNQPQHF,TGCAGTGCTAGTGGCGGGGGGGGCCTTAGCAATCAGCCCCAGCATTTT
NA,TRBJ2-1,NA,TRBV7-2,CASSLLSVWTHEQFF,TGTGCCAGCAGCTTACTCTCGGTATGGACTCATGAGCAGTTCTTC
NA,TRBJ2-3,NA,TRBV7-7,CASSLALGGTSTDTQYF,TGTGCTAGCAGCTTAGCGCTCGGGGGAACTAGCACAGATACGCAGTATTTT
TRBD1,TRBJ1-2,NA,TRBV9,CASSPGQVSGYTF,TGTGCCAGCAGCCCGGGACAGGTCTCTGGCTACACCTTC
NA,TRBJ1-2,NA,TRBV7-2,CASRRRGTPGGVFDGYTF,TGTGCCAGCAGACGACGCGGGACTCCGGGGGGGGTCTTCGATGGCTACACCTTC
TRBD2,TRBJ2-2,NA,TRBV4-3,CASSQGVSGLEELFF,TGCGCCAGCAGCCAAGGGGTTAGCGGGCTCGAGGAGCTGTTTTTT
TRBD1,TRBJ2-7,NA,TRBV4-1,CASSQDPGQASYEQYF,TGCGCCAGCAGCCAAGATCCGGGACAGGCCTCCTACGAGCAGTACTTC
NA,TRBJ1-6,NA,TRBV12-3/TRBV12-4,CASRRTAGSPLHF,TGTGCCAGCAGACGAACGGCAGGTTCACCCCTCCACTTT
TRBD1,TRBJ1-1,NA,TRBV11-1,CASSSLLHRDRSEAFF,TGTGCCAGCAGCTCGCTCCTACACCGGGACAGATCTGAAGCTTTCTTT
NA,TRBJ2-1,NA,TRBV6-2/TRBV6-3,CASSYPENEQFF,TGTGCCAGCAGTTATCCGGAAAATGAGCAGTTCTTC
NA,TRBJ1-1,NA,TRBV7-9,CASSLVLGGNTEAFF,TGTGCCAGCAGCTTAGTCTTAGGGGGGAACACTGAAGCTTTCTTT
TRBD2,TRBJ2-5,NA,TRBV15,CATSRDPGGETQYF,TGTGCCACCAGCAGAGATCCGGGAGGAGAGACCCAGTACTTC
NA,TRBJ2-2,NA,TRBV19,CASSIDYNTGELFF,TGTGCCAGTAGTATAGATTACAACACCGGGGAGCTGTTTTTT
NA,TRBJ2-3,NA,TRBV11-3,CASSSIGTDTQYF,TGTGCCAGCAGCTCGATAGGGACAGATACGCAGTATTTT
TRBD1,TRBJ1-4,NA,TRBV9,CASSQTGVGEKLFF,TGTGCCAGCAGCCAAACAGGGGTGGGTGAAAAACTGTTTTTT
NA,TRBJ1-5,NA,TRBV3-1/TRBV3-2,CASSQTGAGTNQPQHF,TGTGCCAGCAGCCAGACGGGTGCAGGGACCAATCAGCCCCAGCATTTT
NA,TRBJ1-6,NA,TRBV7-9,CASTQTRGSNSPLHF,TGTGCCAGCACCCAAACGAGGGGATCGAATTCACCCCTCCACTTT
NA,TRBJ1-6,NA,TRBV19,CASSPTSSYNSPLHF,TGTGCCAGTAGCCCGACGAGCTCCTATAATTCACCCCTCCACTTT
TRBD1,TRBJ1-3,NA,TRBV5-1,CASSRGTDSGNTIYF,TGCGCCAGCAGCAGAGGGACAGACTCTGGAAACACCATATATTTT
TRBD1,TRBJ2-7,NA,TRBV6-5,CASRPGTVAAYEQYF,TGTGCCAGCAGACCCGGGACAGTCGCTGCCTACGAGCAGTACTTC
NA,TRBJ2-1,NA,TRBV7-9,CASSRTGRRGSNEQFF,TGTGCCAGCAGCAGAACGGGACGCCGAGGGAGCAATGAGCAGTTCTTC
NA,TRBJ1-1,NA,TRBV7-9,CASSFPPDSPSNTEAFF,TGTGCCAGCAGCTTCCCTCCCGACAGCCCCTCGAACACTGAAGCTTTCTTT
TRBD2,TRBJ2-3,once,TRBV10-3,CAISDLAGGQDTQYF,TGTGCCATCAGTGATTTAGCGGGGGGGCAAGATACGCAGTATTTT
NA,TRBJ2-6,NA,TRBV7-7,CASRAIEDGANVLTF,TGTGCTAGCAGGGCCATCGAGGATGGGGCCAACGTCCTGACTTTC
NA,TRBJ2-7,NA,TRBV29-1,CSAGTLYEQYF,TGCAGCGCCGGGACTCTCTACGAGCAGTACTTC
TRBD1,TRBJ2-5,NA,TRBV28,CASRFTLGRRGLSETQYF,TGTGCCAGCAGATTTACATTAGGTCGCAGGGGGCTCTCGGAGACCCAGTACTTC
NA,TRBJ2-1,once,TRBV11-2,CASSQESLESYNEQFF,TGTGCCAGCAGTCAAGAGTCGCTAGAATCCTACAATGAGCAGTTCTTC
NA,TRBJ1-2,NA,TRBV30,CAWSVFVQGSSGYTF,TGTGCCTGGAGTGTCTTCGTCCAGGGATCATCGGGCTACACCTTC
NA,TRBJ1-2,once,TRBV4-3,CASSHLSGVGNSNYGYTF,TGCGCCAGCAGCCACCTTAGCGGGGTAGGGAATTCTAACTATGGCTACACCTTC
TRBD1,TRBJ1-2,NA,TRBV5-3,CARSLGEFRDRRNGYTF,TGTGCCAGAAGCTTAGGGGAATTTCGGGACAGAAGGAATGGCTACACCTTC
TRBD1,TRBJ1-5,NA,TRBV7-2,CASSPGQGFQPQHF,TGTGCCAGCTCCCCGGGACAGGGCTTTCAGCCCCAGCATTTT
NA,TRBJ1-1,NA,TRBV7-9,CASSPFSGGMNTEAFF,TGTGCCAGCAGCCCGTTCTCCGGGGGAATGAACACTGAAGCTTTCTTT
NA,TRBJ1-5,NA,TRBV20-1,CSASRTGSNQPQHF,TGCAGTGCTAGTCGAACGGGGAGCAATCAGCCCCAGCATTTT
TRBD1,TRBJ2-4,NA,TRBV5-4,CASSHSGQGQAKNIQYF,TGTGCCAGCAGCCACTCGGGACAGGGTCAGGCCAAAAACATTCAGTACTTC
TRBD1,TRBJ2-7,once,TRBV2,CASKPTGAPYEQYF,TGTGCCAGCAAACCTACAGGGGCCCCCTACGAGCAGTACTTC
NA,TRBJ2-5,NA,TRBV5-4,CASSLTIQETQYF,TGTGCCAGCAGCTTGACAATCCAAGAGACCCAGTACTTC
NA,TRBJ2-1,NA,TRBV7-2,CASSLQRNEQFF,TGTGCCAGCAGCTTACAACGCAATGAGCAGTTCTTC
TRBD1,TRBJ2-7,NA,TRBV27,CASSLSDRASYEQYF,TGTGCCAGCAGTTTGTCGGACAGGGCGTCCTACGAGCAGTACTTC
NA,TRBJ1-2,NA,TRBV27,CASNPLTGANYGYTF,TGTGCCAGCAACCCCCTTACCGGAGCTAACTATGGCTACACCTTC
NA,TRBJ2-7,NA,TRBV4-1,CASSQERPGGNYEQYF,TGCGCCAGCAGCCAAGAAAGGCCAGGGGGGAACTACGAGCAGTACTTC
NA,TRBJ1-4,NA,TRBV6-5,CASSKLRGSEKLFF,TGTGCCAGCAGTAAACTTAGGGGGTCTGAAAAACTGTTTTTT
NA,TRBJ1-2,NA,TRBV15,CATSRSRGAGTGGYGYTF,TGTGCCACCAGCCGTAGTAGGGGCGCGGGGACCGGGGGCTATGGCTACACCTTC
TRBD1,TRBJ2-7,NA,TRBV5-4,CASSLGQGLAYEQYF,TGTGCCAGCAGCTTGGGACAGGGGCTTGCCTACGAGCAGTACTTC
TRBD1,TRBJ1-4,NA,TRBV5-4,CASSSPGQGDEKLFF,TGTGCCAGCAGCTCTCCGGGACAGGGTGATGAAAAACTGTTTTTT
TRBD2,TRBJ2-2,NA,TRBV7-2,CASSWVAGPNTGELFF,TGTGCCAGCAGCTGGGTAGCGGGGCCCAACACCGGGGAGCTGTTTTTT